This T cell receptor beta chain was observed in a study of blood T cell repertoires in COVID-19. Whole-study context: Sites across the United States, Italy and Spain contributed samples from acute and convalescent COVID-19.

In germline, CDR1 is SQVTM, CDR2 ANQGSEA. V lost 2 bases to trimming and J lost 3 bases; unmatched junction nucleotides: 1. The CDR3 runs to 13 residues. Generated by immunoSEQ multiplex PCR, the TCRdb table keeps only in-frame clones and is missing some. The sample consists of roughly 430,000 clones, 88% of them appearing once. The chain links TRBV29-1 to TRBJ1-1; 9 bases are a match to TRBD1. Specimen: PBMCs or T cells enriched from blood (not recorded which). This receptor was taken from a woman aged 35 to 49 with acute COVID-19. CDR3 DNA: TGCAGCGTTGAACGGACAGGGGACACTGAAGCTTTCTTT. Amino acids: CSVERTGDTEAFF.